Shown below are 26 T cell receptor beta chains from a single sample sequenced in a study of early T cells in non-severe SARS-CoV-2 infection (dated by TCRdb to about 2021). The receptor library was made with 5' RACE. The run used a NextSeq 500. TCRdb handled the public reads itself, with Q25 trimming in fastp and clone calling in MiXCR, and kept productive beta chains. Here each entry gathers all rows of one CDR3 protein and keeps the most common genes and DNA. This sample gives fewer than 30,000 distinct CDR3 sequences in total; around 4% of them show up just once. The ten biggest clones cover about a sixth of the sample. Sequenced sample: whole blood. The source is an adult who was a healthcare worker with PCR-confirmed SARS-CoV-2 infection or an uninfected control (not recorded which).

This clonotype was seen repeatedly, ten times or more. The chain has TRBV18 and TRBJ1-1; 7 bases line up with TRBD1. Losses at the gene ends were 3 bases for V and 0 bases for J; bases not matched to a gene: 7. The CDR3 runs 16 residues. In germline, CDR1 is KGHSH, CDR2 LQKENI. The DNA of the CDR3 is TGTGCCAGCTCACCGGGTAGCGGACAGGTGAACACTGAAGCTTTCTTT. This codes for CASSPGSGQVNTEAFF.

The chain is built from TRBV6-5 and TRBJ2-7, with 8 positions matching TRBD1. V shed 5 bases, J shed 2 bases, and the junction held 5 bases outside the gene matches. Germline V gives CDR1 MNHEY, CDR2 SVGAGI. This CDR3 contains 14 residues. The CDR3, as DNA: TGTGCCAGCAGTACCCGACAGGGGCCCTACGAGCAGTACTTC. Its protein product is CASSTRQGPYEQYF.

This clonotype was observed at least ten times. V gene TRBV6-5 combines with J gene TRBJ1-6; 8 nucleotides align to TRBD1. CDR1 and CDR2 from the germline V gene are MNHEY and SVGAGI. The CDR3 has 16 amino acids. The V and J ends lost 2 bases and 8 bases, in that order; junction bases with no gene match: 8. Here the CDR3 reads CASSYRQGWKDSPLHF. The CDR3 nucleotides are TGTGCCAGCAGTTACCGACAGGGGTGGAAGGATTCACCCCTCCACTTT.

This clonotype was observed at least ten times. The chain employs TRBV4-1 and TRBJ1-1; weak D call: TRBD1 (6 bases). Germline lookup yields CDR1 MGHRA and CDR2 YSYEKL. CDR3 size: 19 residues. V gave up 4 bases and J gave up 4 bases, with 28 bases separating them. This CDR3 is CASSLEAGGRRGSSTEAFF. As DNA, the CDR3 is TGCGCCAGCAGCCTTGAGGCGGGGGGGCGTAGAGGCTCCAGCACTGAAGCTTTCTTT.

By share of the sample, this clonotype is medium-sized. CDR3 sequence (DNA): TGTGCCAGCAGTGCATGGTTTGAGCAGTTCTTC. Protein product: CASSAWFEQFF. This chain joins TRBV2 and TRBJ2-1, with D hard to call. V was cut by 4 bases and J by 9 bases, with 7 bases left in between. This CDR3 is built from 11 residues. CDR1 and CDR2 (germline): SNHLY, FYNNEI.

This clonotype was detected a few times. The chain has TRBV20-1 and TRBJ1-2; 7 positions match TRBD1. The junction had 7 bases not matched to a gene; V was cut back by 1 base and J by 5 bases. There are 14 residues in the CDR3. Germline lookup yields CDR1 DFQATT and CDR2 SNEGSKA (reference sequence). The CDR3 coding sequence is TGCAGTGCTAGAGCCCCCGACAGGGATTATGGCTACACCTTC. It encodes CSARAPDRDYGYTF.

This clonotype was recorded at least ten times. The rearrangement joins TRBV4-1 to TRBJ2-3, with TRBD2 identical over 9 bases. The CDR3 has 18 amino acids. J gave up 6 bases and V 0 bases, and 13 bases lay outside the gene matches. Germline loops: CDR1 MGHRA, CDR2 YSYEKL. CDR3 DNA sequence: TGCGCCAGCAGCCAAGATCTTCCGGCGGGAGGGCCTGGTGATACGCAGTATTTT. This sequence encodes CASSQDLPAGGPGDTQYF.

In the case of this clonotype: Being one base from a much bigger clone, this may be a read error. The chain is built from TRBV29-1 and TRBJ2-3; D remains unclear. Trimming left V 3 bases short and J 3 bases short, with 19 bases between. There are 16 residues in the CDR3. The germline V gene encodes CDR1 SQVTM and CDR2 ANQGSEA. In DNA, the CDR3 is TGCAGCGTTGACGCGTCGACCTTTGACACGACAGATACGCAGTATTTT. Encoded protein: CSVDASTFDTTDTQYF.

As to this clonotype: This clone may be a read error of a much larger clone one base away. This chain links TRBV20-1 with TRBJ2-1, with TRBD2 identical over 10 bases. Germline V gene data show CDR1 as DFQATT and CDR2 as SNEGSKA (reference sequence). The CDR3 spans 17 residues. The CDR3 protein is CSATGLAITSSYNDQFF. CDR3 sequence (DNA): TGCAGTGCTACGGGACTAGCGATCACGAGCTCCTACAATGACCAGTTCTTC.

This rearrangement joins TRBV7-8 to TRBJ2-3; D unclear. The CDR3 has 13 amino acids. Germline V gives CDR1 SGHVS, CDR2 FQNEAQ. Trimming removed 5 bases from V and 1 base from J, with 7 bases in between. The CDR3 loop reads CASSRIRTDTQYF. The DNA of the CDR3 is TGTGCCAGCAGCCGAATTCGCACAGATACGCAGTATTTT.

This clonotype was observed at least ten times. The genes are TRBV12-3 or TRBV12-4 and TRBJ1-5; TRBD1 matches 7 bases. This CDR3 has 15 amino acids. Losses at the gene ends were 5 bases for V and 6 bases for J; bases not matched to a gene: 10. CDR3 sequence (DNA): TGTGCCAGCAGTATCACGACAGGGACGAGTCAGCCCCAGCATTTT. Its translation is CASSITTGTSQPQHF.

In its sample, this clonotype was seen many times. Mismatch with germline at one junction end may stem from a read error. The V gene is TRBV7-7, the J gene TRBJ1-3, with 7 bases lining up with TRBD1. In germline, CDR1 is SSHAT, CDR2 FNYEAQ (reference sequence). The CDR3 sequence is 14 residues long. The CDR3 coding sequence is TGTGCTAGCAGCTCGTACAGGGGTGGAAACACCATATATTTT. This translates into CASSSYRGGNTIYF.

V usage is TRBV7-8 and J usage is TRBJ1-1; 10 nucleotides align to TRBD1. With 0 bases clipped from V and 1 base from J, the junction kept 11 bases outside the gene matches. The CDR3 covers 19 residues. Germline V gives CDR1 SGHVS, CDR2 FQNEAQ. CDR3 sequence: CASSLALGTGAGRNTEAFF. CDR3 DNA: TGTGCCAGCAGCTTAGCGCTCGGGACAGGGGCAGGTCGGAACACTGAAGCTTTCTTT.

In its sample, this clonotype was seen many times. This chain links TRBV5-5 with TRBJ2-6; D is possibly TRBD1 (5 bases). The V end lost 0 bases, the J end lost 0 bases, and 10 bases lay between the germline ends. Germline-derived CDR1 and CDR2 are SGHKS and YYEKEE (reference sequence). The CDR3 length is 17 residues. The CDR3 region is CASSLARAGSGANVLTF. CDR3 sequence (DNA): TGTGCCAGCAGCTTGGCCAGGGCCGGCTCTGGGGCCAACGTCCTGACTTTC.

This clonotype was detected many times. The CDR3 reads CSARGTSGRAVRFNEQFF. CDR3 bases: TGCAGTGCTAGAGGGACTAGCGGGAGGGCCGTTCGGTTTAATGAGCAGTTCTTC. V and J are TRBV20-1 and TRBJ2-1, with TRBD2 matching over 15 bases. Unmatched junction bases numbered 11, after V lost 1 base and J lost 7 bases. Germline V gene data show CDR1 as DFQATT and CDR2 as SNEGSKA (reference sequence). The CDR3 has 18 residues.

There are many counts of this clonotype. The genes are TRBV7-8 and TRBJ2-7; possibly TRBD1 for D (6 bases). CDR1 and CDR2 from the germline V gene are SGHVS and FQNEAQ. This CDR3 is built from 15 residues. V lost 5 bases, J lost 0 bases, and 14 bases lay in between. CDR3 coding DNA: TGTGCCAGCAGCCGACGAAGGGACATCTCCTACGAGCAGTACTTC. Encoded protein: CASSRRRDISYEQYF.

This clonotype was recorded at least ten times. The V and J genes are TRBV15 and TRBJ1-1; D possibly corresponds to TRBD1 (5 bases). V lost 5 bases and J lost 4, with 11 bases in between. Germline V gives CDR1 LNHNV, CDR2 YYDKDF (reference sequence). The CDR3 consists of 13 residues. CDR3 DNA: TGTGCCACCAGCGGGGTCGGGGGCACTGAAGCTTTCTTT. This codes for CATSGVGGTEAFF.

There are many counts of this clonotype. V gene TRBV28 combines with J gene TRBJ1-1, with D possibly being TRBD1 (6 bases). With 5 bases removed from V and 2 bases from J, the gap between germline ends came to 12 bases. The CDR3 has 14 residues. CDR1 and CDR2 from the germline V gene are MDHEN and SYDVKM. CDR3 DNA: TGTGCCAGCAGTGCCGCGGGGGCAAACACTGAAGCTTTCTTT. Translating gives CASSAAGANTEAFF. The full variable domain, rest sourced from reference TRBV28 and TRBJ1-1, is DVKVTQSSRYLVKRTGEKVFLECVQDMDHENMFWYRQDPGLGLRLIYFSYDVKMKEKGDIPEGYSVSREKKERFSLILESASTNQTSMYLCASSAAGANTEAFFGQGTRLTVV.

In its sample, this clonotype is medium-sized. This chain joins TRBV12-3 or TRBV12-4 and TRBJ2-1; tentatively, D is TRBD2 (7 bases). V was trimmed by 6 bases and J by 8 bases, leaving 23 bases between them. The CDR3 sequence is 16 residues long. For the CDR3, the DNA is TGTGCCAGCAGAACTACCGGCGGCGGGGGCCGGGATGAGCAGTTCTTC. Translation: CASRTTGGGGRDEQFF.

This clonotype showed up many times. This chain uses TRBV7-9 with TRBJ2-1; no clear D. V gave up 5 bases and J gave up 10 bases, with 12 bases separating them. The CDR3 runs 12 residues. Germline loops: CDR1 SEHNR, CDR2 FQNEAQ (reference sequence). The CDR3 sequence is CASSSMVGEQFF. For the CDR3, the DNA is TGTGCCAGCAGCAGTATGGTAGGAGAGCAGTTCTTC. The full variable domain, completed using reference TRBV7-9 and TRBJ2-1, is DTGVSQNPRHKITKRGQNVTFRCDPISEHNRLYWYRQTLGQGPEFLTYFQNEAQLEKSRLLSDRFSAERPKGSFSTLEIQRTEQGDSAMYLCASSSMVGEQFFGPGTRLTVL.

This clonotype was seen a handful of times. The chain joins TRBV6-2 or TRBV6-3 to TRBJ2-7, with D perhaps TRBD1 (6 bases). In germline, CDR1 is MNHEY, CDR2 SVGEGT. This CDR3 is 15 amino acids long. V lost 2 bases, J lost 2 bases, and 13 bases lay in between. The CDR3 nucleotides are TGTGCCAGCAGTTACGGGGGCTCGGCCCCCTACGAGCAGTACTTC. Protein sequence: CASSYGGSAPYEQYF.

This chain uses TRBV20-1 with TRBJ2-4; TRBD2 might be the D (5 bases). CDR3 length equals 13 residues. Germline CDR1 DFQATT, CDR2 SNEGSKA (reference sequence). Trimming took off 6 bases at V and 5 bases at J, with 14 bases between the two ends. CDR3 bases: TGCAGTGCCGTGACCCCACTAGAAAACATTCAGTACTTC. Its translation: CSAVTPLENIQYF.

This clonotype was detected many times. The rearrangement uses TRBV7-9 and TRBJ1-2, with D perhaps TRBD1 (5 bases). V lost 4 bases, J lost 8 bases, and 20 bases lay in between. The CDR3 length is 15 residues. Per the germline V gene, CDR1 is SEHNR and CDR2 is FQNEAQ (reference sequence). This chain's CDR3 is CASSSYDSPRGGYTF. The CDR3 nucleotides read TGTGCCAGCAGCTCCTACGACAGTCCGAGGGGCGGCTACACCTTC.

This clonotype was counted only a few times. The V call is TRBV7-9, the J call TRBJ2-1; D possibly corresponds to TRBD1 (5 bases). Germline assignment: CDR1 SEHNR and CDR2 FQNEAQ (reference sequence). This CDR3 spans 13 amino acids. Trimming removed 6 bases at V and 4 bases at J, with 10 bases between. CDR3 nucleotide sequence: TGTGCCAGCAGGGGGCCTCAATACAATGAGCAGTTCTTC. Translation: CASRGPQYNEQFF.

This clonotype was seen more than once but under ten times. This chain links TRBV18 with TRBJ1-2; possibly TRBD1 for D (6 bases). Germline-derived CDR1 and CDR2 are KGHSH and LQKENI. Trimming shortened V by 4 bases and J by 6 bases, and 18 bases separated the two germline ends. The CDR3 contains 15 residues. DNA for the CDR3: TGTGCCAGCTCACTACAGGGTTTAAGGGAAAATGGCTACACCTTC. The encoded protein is CASSLQGLRENGYTF.

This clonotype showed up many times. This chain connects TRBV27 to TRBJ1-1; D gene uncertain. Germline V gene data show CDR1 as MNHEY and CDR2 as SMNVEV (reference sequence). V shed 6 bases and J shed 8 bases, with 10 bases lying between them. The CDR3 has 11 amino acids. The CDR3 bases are TGTGCCAGCAGCTGGAATATCGAAGCTTTCTTT. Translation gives CASSWNIEAFF.